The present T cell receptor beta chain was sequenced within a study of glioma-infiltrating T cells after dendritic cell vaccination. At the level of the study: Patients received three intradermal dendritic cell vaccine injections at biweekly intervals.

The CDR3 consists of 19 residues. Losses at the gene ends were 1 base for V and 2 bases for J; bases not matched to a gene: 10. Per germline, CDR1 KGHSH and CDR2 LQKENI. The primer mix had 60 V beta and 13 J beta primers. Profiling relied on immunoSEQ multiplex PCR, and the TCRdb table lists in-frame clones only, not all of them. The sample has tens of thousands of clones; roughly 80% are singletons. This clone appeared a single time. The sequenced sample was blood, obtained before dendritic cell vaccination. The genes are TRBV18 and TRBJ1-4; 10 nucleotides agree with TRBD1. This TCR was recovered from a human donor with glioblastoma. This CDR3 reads CASSPRRTGGSRTNEKLFF. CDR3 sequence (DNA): TGTGCCAGCTCACCACGCCGGACAGGGGGAAGTCGGACTAATGAAAAACTGTTTTTT.